This TCR beta chain emerged from a study of beta chain features in type 1 diabetes. The study, taken as a whole, reports: When Type 1 diabetes patients were examined, their TCRB CDR3s proved moderately but significantly shorter in all four CD4+ subsets.

This clone was counted only a few times. Its target is not known. There are 14 residues in the CDR3. Germline V gene data show CDR1 as SEHNR and CDR2 as FQNEAQ (reference sequence). The V end was cut by 6 bases, the J end by 4 bases, with 14 bases between. The isolated RNA, all of it, was reverse transcribed, so expressed TCRB transcripts were what got sequenced. The protocol was immunoSEQ multiplex PCR, while the TCRdb copy is restricted to in-frame clones and leaves out a portion. The data contain about 47,000 clones, 35% to 55% of them singletons. This rearrangement joins TRBV7-9 to TRBJ2-3; D perhaps matches TRBD2 (6 bases). This TCR was recovered from a man in his thirties or forties with type 1 diabetes. The sequenced sample was stem cell memory CD4+ T cells from blood. The CDR3 here is CASSLWRGSDTQYF. CDR3 nucleotides: TGTGCCAGCAGTCTGTGGCGGGGCTCAGATACGCAGTATTTT.